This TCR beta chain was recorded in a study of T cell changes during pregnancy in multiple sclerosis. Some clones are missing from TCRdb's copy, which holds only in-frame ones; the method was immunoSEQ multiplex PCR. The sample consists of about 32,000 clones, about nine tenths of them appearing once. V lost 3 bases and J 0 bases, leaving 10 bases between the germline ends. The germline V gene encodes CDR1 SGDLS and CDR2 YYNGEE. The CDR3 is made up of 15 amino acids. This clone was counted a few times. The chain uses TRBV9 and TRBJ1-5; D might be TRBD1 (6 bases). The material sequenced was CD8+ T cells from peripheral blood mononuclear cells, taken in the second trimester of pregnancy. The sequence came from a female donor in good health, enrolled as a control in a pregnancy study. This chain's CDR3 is CASSATGDSNQPQHF. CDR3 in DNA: TGTGCCAGCAGCGCGACAGGAGATAGCAATCAGCCCCAGCATTTT.